What follows are 26 T cell receptor beta chains derived from one specimen sequenced in a study of T cell responses to AZD1222 COVID-19 vaccine (dated by TCRdb to the early 2020s). The receptor library was made with the immunoSEQ multiplex PCR assay. Drawn from immuneACCESS, this table holds only the in-frame rearrangements with V and J called that TCRdb kept. Clones are partly lost; checked studies trace under half to an unresolved V gene and leave the rest unexplained. In this sample the table shows some 100,000 clones, over 75% of which occur a single time. Together, the top ten hold about 15% of the sample. The intended sense of this specimen's time point label: baseline before first vaccination. This material consisted of peripheral blood, taken on day 0 of AZD1222 vaccination. These receptor sequences come from an adult in good health.

The chain links TRBV15 to TRBJ1-6; D is perhaps TRBD1 (5 bases). The CDR3 runs 14 residues. CDR1 LNHNV and CDR2 YYDKDF come from the germline V gene (reference sequence). Trimming pared 1 base from V and 10 bases from J, leaving 11 bases between. The CDR3 spells CATSRGGVPSPLHF. The CDR3 DNA reads TGTGCCACCAGCAGAGGGGGGGTCCCCTCACCCCTCCACTTT.

The chain carries TRBV5-1 and TRBJ2-3; no definite D call. V was trimmed by 4 bases and J by 12 bases, leaving 15 bases between them. The CDR3 extends over 12 amino acids. The germline CDR1 and CDR2 sequences are SGHRS and YFSETQ. The CDR3, as DNA: TGCGCCAGCAGCCCAAGTGGCAACACCCAGTATTTT. This gives the protein CASSPSGNTQYF. Based on the CDR3 plus reference TRBV5-1 and TRBJ2-3, the full variable domain is KAGVTQTPRYLIKTRGQQVTLSCSPISGHRSVSWYQQTPGQGLQFLFEYFSETQRNKGNFPGRFSGRQFSNSRSEMNVSTLELGDSALYLCASSPSGNTQYFGPGTRLTVL.

The chain is built from TRBV14 and TRBJ1-2, with a possible D match to TRBD1 (5 bases). V lost 1 base and J lost 8, with 11 bases in between. The CDR3 is made up of 13 amino acids. Germline lookup yields CDR1 SGHDN and CDR2 FVKESK. The CDR3 bases are TGTGCCAGCAGCCAAGCTGGGGGTTTGGGCTACACCTTC. Protein: CASSQAGGLGYTF. Full variable domain (missing parts from reference TRBV14 and TRBJ1-2): EAGVTQFPSHSVIEKGQTVTLRCDPISGHDNLYWYRRVMGKEIKFLLHFVKESKQDESGMPNNRFLAERTGGTYSTLKVQPAELEDSGVYFCASSQAGGLGYTFGSGTRLTVV.

V gene TRBV2 combines with J gene TRBJ1-3; D is ambiguous. The germline V and J ends were trimmed by 7 bases and 2 bases, with 9 bases remaining between them. CDR3 length: 13 amino acids. Germline CDR1 SNHLY, CDR2 FYNNEI. CDR3 nucleotide sequence: TGTGCCAGCAACGGTAGCCCTGGAAACACCATATATTTT. Translating gives CASNGSPGNTIYF.

The chain recombines TRBV11-2 with TRBJ2-3, with 14 positions matching TRBD2. CDR3 length equals 15 residues. Germline trimming cut 7 bases from V and 8 bases from J; bases unmatched to any gene: 8. Germline assignment: CDR1 SGHAT and CDR2 FQNNGV. CDR3 DNA: TGTGCCAGCATCCCCCCGGGACTAGCGGGAGTTACGCAGTATTTT. Translating it yields CASIPPGLAGVTQYF.

This clone was counted a few times. The chain uses TRBV18 and TRBJ1-3; D gene uncertain. The germline V and J ends were trimmed by 4 bases and 0 bases, with 16 bases remaining between them. Germline values: CDR1 KGHSH, CDR2 LQKENI. This CDR3 is built from 17 residues. CDR3 loop: CASSRKTTDFSGNTIYF. CDR3 coding DNA: TGTGCCAGCTCACGGAAAACGACGGACTTCTCTGGAAACACCATATATTTT.

The chain links TRBV21-1 to TRBJ1-1. TRBV21-1 represents a pseudogene. CDR3 length equals 14 residues. The CDR3 DNA reads TGTGCCAGCAGCAATGGGGGTCCCTGCACTGAAGCTTTCTTT. It specifies CASSNGGPCTEAFF.

CDR3 residues: CASSVGGSTYNEQFF. For the CDR3, the DNA is TGTGCCAGCAGCGTAGGAGGATCCACCTACAATGAGCAGTTCTTC. This chain uses TRBV9 with TRBJ2-1; D remains unclear. The CDR3 extends over 15 amino acids. From germline, CDR1 is SGDLS and CDR2 YYNGEE. The V gene lost 0 bases and the J gene lost 2 bases, with 9 bases spanning the gap.

This rearrangement joins TRBV7-3 to TRBJ2-2, with unresolved D. Germline-derived CDR1 and CDR2 are SGHTA and FQGTGA. The length of the CDR3 is 14 residues. Trimming stripped 5 bases from V and 0 bases from J, with 7 bases between. The CDR3 region has the DNA TGTGCCAGCAGCCTACAAGCGAACACCGGGGAGCTGTTTTTT. Protein: CASSLQANTGELFF.

V gene TRBV25-1 combines with J gene TRBJ2-1; D not resolved. Trimming removed 5 bases at V and 6 bases at J, with 14 bases between. The CDR3 covers 14 residues. Germline values: CDR1 MGHDK, CDR2 SYGVNS. The CDR3 DNA sequence: TGTGCCAGCAGTCCAGACAACTGGCGCAATGAGCAGTTCTTC. It yields the protein CASSPDNWRNEQFF.

CDR3 nucleotides: TGTGCCAGTAGTTCAGGCAATCAGCCCCAGCATTTT. It yields the protein CASSSGNQPQHF. The V and J genes are TRBV19 and TRBJ1-5, with D unresolved. CDR3 length equals 12 residues. Germline-derived CDR1 and CDR2 are LNHDA and SQIVND (reference sequence). V was shortened by 5 bases and J by 2 bases, with 4 bases between the two germline ends. Full variable domain (rest looked up from reference TRBV19 and TRBJ1-5): DGGITQSPKYLFRKEGQNVTLSCEQNLNHDAMYWYRQDPGQGLRLIYYSQIVNDFQKGDIAEGYSVSREKKESFPLTVTSAQKNPTAFYLCASSSGNQPQHFGDGTRLSIL.

The genes are TRBV28 and TRBJ1-5; 7 bases fit TRBD1. The CDR3 covers 15 residues. Germline loops: CDR1 MDHEN, CDR2 SYDVKM. Losses at the gene ends were 3 bases for V and 4 bases for J; bases not matched to a gene: 6. CDR3 in amino acids: CASSFLTGQNQPQHF. CDR3 nucleotides: TGTGCCAGCAGTTTCTTGACAGGGCAGAATCAGCCCCAGCATTTT.

The chain uses TRBV5-1 and TRBJ1-2; possibly TRBD1 for D (6 bases). Germline V gene sequence: CDR1 SGHRS, CDR2 YFSETQ. V was shortened by 4 bases and J by 6 bases, with 19 bases between the two germline ends. The CDR3 spans 15 residues. The CDR3 DNA reads as TGCGCCAGCAGCCCGGATACCGGGGGCGGCAATGGCTACACCTTC. It specifies CASSPDTGGGNGYTF.

V usage is TRBV19 and J usage is TRBJ2-7; no clear D gene. Between the trimmed V and J ends, which lost 5 bases and 0 bases, there was a span of 8 bases. Germline CDR1 LNHDA, CDR2 SQIVND (reference sequence). The CDR3 totals 13 residues. The CDR3 spells CASSLGISYEQYF. The CDR3 bases are TGTGCCAGTAGTCTTGGCATCTCCTACGAGCAGTACTTC.

The chain joins TRBV3-1 (or the pseudogene TRBV3-2) to TRBJ1-4, with 7 positions matching TRBD1. Unmatched junction bases numbered 14, after V lost 4 bases and J lost 3 bases. This CDR3 contains 18 residues. Germline lookup yields CDR1 LGHDT and CDR2 YNNKEL (reference sequence). CDR3 nucleotides: TGTGCCAGCAGCCCGGGAAAAAAAAGGACAGGCGCTAATGAAAAACTGTTTTTT. This encodes CASSPGKKRTGANEKLFF.

V usage is TRBV29-1 and J usage is TRBJ1-2, with a tentative D call TRBD1 (6 bases). V gave up 7 bases and J gave up 6 bases, with 21 bases separating them. CDR1 SQVTM and CDR2 ANQGSEA come from the germline V gene. The CDR3 contains 14 residues. The CDR3 reads CSAGTGARLDGYTF. CDR3 sequence (DNA): TGCAGCGCAGGCACGGGGGCGCGGTTGGATGGCTACACCTTC. Full variable domain (rest looked up from reference TRBV29-1 and TRBJ1-2): SAVISQKPSRDICQRGTSLTIQCQVDSQVTMMFWYRQQPGQSLTLIATANQGSEATYESGFVIDKFPISRPNLTFSTLTVSNMSPEDSSIYLCSAGTGARLDGYTFGSGTRLTVV.

This clone appeared a single time. The chain joins TRBV6-5 to TRBJ1-4; no firm D call. V was clipped by 6 bases and J by 0 bases, with 11 bases between them. Germline assignment: CDR1 MNHEY and CDR2 SVGAGI. The CDR3 is made up of 15 amino acids. The DNA for the CDR3 is TGTGCCAGCAGGGTCGTGGCGTCAACTAATGAAAAACTGTTTTTT. Residues: CASRVVASTNEKLFF.

The rearrangement joins TRBV7-9 to TRBJ2-1; 11 positions agree with TRBD2. The germline V gene encodes CDR1 SEHNR and CDR2 FQNEAQ (reference sequence). This CDR3 region has 14 residues. J lost 9 bases, V lost 4 bases, and 5 bases had no gene match. The chain's CDR3 is CASSSGTSGGEQFF. The CDR3 region has the DNA TGTGCCAGCAGCTCCGGGACTAGCGGCGGTGAGCAGTTCTTC. The variable domain in full, with the rest retrieved from reference TRBV7-9 and TRBJ2-1, is DTGVSQNPRHKITKRGQNVTFRCDPISEHNRLYWYRQTLGQGPEFLTYFQNEAQLEKSRLLSDRFSAERPKGSFSTLEIQRTEQGDSAMYLCASSSGTSGGEQFFGPGTRLTVL.

The chain carries TRBV2 and TRBJ2-1; no clear D gene. The CDR3 covers 14 residues. The V gene's germline CDR1 is SNHLY and CDR2 FYNNEI. With 3 bases removed from V and 9 bases from J, the gap between germline ends came to 15 bases. The CDR3 loop is CASSEAQELGEQFF. The CDR3 DNA follows: TGTGCCAGCAGTGAGGCTCAGGAGTTGGGTGAGCAGTTCTTC.

The J gene is TRBJ2-2, the V gene TRBV7-2; tentative D call: TRBD2 (5 bases). Deletions cut 5 bases from V and 4 bases from J, with 17 bases between. The CDR3 totals 16 residues. CDR1 is SGHTA and CDR2 is FQGNSA in the germline V gene. The CDR3 reads CASSPAASRGTGELFF. CDR3 nucleotide sequence: TGTGCCAGCAGCCCAGCGGCTAGTCGGGGCACCGGGGAGCTGTTTTTT.

The chain joins TRBV10-3 to TRBJ2-2; tentative D call: TRBD1 (5 bases). Per germline, CDR1 ENHRY and CDR2 SYGVKD. The V gene lost 7 bases and the J gene lost 1 base, with 16 bases spanning the gap. The CDR3 covers 16 residues. This CDR3 reads CAITIGAGKNTGELFF. The CDR3 coding sequence is TGTGCCATCACAATTGGGGCAGGGAAGAACACCGGGGAGCTGTTTTTT.

V usage is TRBV7-9 and J usage is TRBJ2-2; TRBD1 is a possible D gene (7 bases). Deletions cut 3 bases from V and 7 bases from J, with 15 bases between. Germline V gives CDR1 SEHNR, CDR2 FQNEAQ (reference sequence). This CDR3 has 15 amino acids. Here the CDR3 reads CASSLGAGGFGELFF. In DNA, the CDR3 is TGTGCCAGCAGCTTGGGAGCAGGGGGGTTCGGGGAGCTGTTTTTT.

V and J are TRBV27 and TRBJ1-2, with D perhaps matching TRBD1 (6 bases). The CDR3 is 18 amino acids. The germline V gene has CDR1 MNHEY and CDR2 SMNVEV (reference sequence). Between the trimmed V and J ends, which lost 0 bases and 6 bases, there was a span of 23 bases. This chain's CDR3 is CASSLSRSKGGGTNGYTF. The CDR3 region has the DNA TGTGCCAGCAGTTTATCGAGGTCAAAAGGGGGGGGGACGAATGGCTACACCTTC.

V and J are TRBV28 and TRBJ2-7; D possibly uses TRBD1 or TRBD2 (5 bases each). This CDR3 spans 14 amino acids. In germline, CDR1 is MDHEN, CDR2 SYDVKM. V dropped 2 bases and J dropped 9 bases, with 17 bases sitting between them. The CDR3 sequence: CASSLEGPPWGQYF. CDR3 nucleotides: TGTGCCAGCAGTTTAGAGGGGCCGCCCTGGGGGCAGTACTTC.

The chain employs TRBV4-2 and TRBJ2-3; 12 nucleotides line up with TRBD2. Germline-derived CDR1 and CDR2 are LGHNA and YNFKEQ. This CDR3 is 19 amino acids long. V shed 0 bases, J shed 2 bases, and the junction held 9 bases outside the gene matches. The CDR3 sequence is CASSQDRASGGAFTDTQYF. The DNA of the CDR3 is TGTGCCAGCAGCCAAGATCGGGCTAGCGGGGGGGCTTTCACAGATACGCAGTATTTT.

The J gene is TRBJ1-1, the V gene TRBV5-6; no reliable D call. The germline V gene has CDR1 SGHDT and CDR2 YYEEEE. V lost 2 bases, J lost 3 bases, and 8 bases lay in between. This CDR3 comprises 13 residues. This CDR3 reads CASSFTGYTEAFF. In DNA form, the CDR3 reads TGTGCCAGCAGCTTCACCGGATACACTGAAGCTTTCTTT.